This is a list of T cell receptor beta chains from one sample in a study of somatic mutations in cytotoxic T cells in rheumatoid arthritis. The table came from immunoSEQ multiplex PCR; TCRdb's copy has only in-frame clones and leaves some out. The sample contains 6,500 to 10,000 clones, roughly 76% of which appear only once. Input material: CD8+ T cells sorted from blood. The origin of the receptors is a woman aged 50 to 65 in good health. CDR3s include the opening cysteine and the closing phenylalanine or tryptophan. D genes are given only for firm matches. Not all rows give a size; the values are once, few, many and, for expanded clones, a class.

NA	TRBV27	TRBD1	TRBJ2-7	TGTGCCAGCAGTTTTGGGGACAGCTCCTACGAGCAGTACTTC	CASSFGDSSYEQYF
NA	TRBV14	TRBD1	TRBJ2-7	TGTGCCAGCAGCCTTCTTCCTCGACAGGGGGACGAGCAGTACTTC	CASSLLPRQGDEQYF
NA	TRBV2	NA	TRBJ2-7	TGTGCCAGCAGTGGCTCGCCAGATTACGAGCAGTACTTC	CASSGSPDYEQYF
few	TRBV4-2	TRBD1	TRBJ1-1	TGTGCCAGCAGCCCCTACAGGGGTGGGGCTGAAGCTTTCTTT	CASSPYRGGAEAFF
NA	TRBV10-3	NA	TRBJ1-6	TGTGCCATCAGTGAGGGAGGGCCCGGTTATTCACCCCTCCACTTT	CAISEGGPGYSPLHF
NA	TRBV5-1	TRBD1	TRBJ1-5	TGCGCCAGCAGCGTGACAGGGGAGGGCAATCAGCCCCAGCATTTT	CASSVTGEGNQPQHF
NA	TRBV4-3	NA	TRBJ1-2	TGCGCCAGCAGCCAAGATTCCGGGACACCTTATTCCTATGGCTACACCTTC	CASSQDSGTPYSYGYTF
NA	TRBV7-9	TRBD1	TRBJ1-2	TGTGCCAGCAGCTCTACAGGGGAGATCAACTATGGCTACACCTTC	CASSSTGEINYGYTF
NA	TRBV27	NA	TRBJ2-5	TGTGCCAGCAGTAAACTCACCGGACAGACGGAAGAGACCCAGTACTTC	CASSKLTGQTEETQYF
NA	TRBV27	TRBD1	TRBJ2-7	TGTGCCAGCAGTGTGCAGGGGGCTGGGGAGCAGTACTTC	CASSVQGAGEQYF
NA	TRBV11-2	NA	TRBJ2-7	TGTGCCAGCAGCTTGGGGTCGGGCGGAGGGCTTTACGAGCAGTACTTC	CASSLGSGGGLYEQYF
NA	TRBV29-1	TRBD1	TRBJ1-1	TGCAGCGTTGTTGGGGGACAGGGGTCGAGCACTGAAGCTTTCTTT	CSVVGGQGSSTEAFF
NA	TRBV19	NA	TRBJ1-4	TGTGCCAGTAGTTGGGCTCTGGGACTGTATAATGAAAAACTGTTTTTT	CASSWALGLYNEKLFF
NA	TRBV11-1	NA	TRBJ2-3	TGTGCCAGCAGCTTAGCGCTTACCGGGAGCACAGATACGCAGTATTTT	CASSLALTGSTDTQYF
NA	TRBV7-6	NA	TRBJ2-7	TGTGCCAGCAGCGCGGGACCAAACTACGAGCAGTACTTC	CASSAGPNYEQYF
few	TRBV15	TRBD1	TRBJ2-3	TGTGCCACCGGACAGGAGATAACAGATACGCAGTATTTT	CATGQEITDTQYF
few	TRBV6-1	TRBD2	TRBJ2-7	TGTGCCAGCAGTGACGGGACTAGAGGGTGGAACGAGCAGTACTTC	CASSDGTRGWNEQYF
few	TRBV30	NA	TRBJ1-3	TGTGCCTGGAGTGTTGGAGTGTATGGAAACACCATATATTTT	CAWSVGVYGNTIYF
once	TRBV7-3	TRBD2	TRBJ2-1	TGTGCCAGCAGCTTATGGGGGGGCTCCTACAATGAGCAGTTCTTC	CASSLWGGSYNEQFF
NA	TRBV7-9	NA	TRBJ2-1	TGTGCCAGCAGCTACGGACTCAATGAGCAGTTCTTC	CASSYGLNEQFF
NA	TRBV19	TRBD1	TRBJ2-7	TGTGCCAGTAGCCACAGGGGGTCCTACGAGCAGTACTTC	CASSHRGSYEQYF
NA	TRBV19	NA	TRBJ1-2	TGTGCCAGTAGTATAGACGGCGGGGCGCCGAATGGCTACACCTTC	CASSIDGGAPNGYTF
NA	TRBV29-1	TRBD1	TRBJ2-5	TGCAGCGTTTCAACCCCGGGACAGGGGTGGGAGACCCAGTACTTC	CSVSTPGQGWETQYF
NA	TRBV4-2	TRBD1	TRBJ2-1	TGTGCCAGCAGCCAAGATGGGACGGGACAGGGGTACAATGAGCAGTTCTTC	CASSQDGTGQGYNEQFF
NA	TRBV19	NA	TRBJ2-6	TGTGCCAGTAGTCTAAGGAGTGAGACCTCTGGGGCCAACGTCCTGACTTTC	CASSLRSETSGANVLTF
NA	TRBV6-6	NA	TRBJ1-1	TGTGCCAGCAGTTCCAGGGGGAACACTGAAGCTTTCTTT	CASSSRGNTEAFF
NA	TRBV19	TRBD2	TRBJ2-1	TGTGCCAGTAGTATTCCGGTGGGGGACTATTCCTCCTACAATGAGCAGTTCTTC	CASSIPVGDYSSYNEQFF
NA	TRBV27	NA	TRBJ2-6	TGTGCCAGCAGTTCTCTATCCTCGGGGGCCAACGTCCTGACTTTC	CASSSLSSGANVLTF
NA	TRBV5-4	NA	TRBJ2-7	TGTGCCAGCAGCACGGACAGCCAGACGGACGAGCAGTACTTC	CASSTDSQTDEQYF
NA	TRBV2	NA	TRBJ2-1	TGTGCCAGCAGCTATCCGGGATCACCGCAGGAATGGAATGAGCAGTTCTTC	CASSYPGSPQEWNEQFF
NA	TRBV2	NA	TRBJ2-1	TGTGCCAGCAGTGATGTAACAGACAATGAGCAGTTCTTC	CASSDVTDNEQFF
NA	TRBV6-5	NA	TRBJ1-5	TGTGCCAGCAGTTACGGGGGCCGCAATCAGCCCCAGCATTTT	CASSYGGRNQPQHF
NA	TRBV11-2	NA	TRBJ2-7	TGTGCCAGCAGCTTAGAGGCAGGTATTACCTACGAGCAGTACTTC	CASSLEAGITYEQYF
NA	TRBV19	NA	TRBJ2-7	TGTGCCAGTAGTAGCCCAGGGCGCGCGAACTACGAGCAGTACTTC	CASSSPGRANYEQYF
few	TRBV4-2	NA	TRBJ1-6	TGTGCCAGCAGCCAAGGGACAGCTCAAGGGGATTCACCCCTCCACTTT	CASSQGTAQGDSPLHF
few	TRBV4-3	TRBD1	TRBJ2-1	TGCGCCAGCAGCCAAGATGTGACAGGGGTCTCCTACAATGAGCAGTTCTTC	CASSQDVTGVSYNEQFF
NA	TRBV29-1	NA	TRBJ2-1	TGCAGCGTTGGCAGCAATGAGCAGTTCTTC	CSVGSNEQFF
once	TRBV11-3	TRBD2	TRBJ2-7	TGTGCCAGCAGCTTAGGGACTAGCGGGGCTGACGAGCAGTACTTC	CASSLGTSGADEQYF
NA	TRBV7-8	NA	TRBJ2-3	TGTGCCAGCAGGTCTTCAGGGGCTGGAGATACGCAGTATTTT	CASRSSGAGDTQYF
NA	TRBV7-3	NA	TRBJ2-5	TGTGCCGGCAGCTTAAATCCTAGCCCACAAGAGACCCAGTACTTC	CAGSLNPSPQETQYF
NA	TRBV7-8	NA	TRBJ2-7	TGTGCCAGCAGCTTACCCGGTAGAGGAAACTACGAGCAGTACTTC	CASSLPGRGNYEQYF
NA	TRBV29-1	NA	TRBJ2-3	TGCAGCGTTGAGGGGCTAGTACCCACAGATACGCAGTATTTT	CSVEGLVPTDTQYF
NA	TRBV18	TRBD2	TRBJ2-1	TGTGCCAGCTCACCGCTGACTAGCGGGGGTAACAATGAGCAGTTCTTC	CASSPLTSGGNNEQFF
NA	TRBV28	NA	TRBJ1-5	TGTGCCAGCAGTTTAATAGCAGGGGCCTACAATCAGCCCCAGCATTTT	CASSLIAGAYNQPQHF
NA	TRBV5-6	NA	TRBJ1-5	TGTGCCAGCAGCTCCGCAGTGGGCGGCAATCAGCCCCAGCATTTT	CASSSAVGGNQPQHF
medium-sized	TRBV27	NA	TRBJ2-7	TGTGCCAGCAGTTTATTGGCCGGGGTGGAGCAGTACTTC	CASSLLAGVEQYF
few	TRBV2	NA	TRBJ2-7	TGTGCCAGCAGCCATGGCAGGTCCCGAAGCTCCTACGAGCAGTACTTC	CASSHGRSRSSYEQYF
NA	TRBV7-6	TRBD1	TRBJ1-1	TGTGCCAGCAGCCTCGGGACAGGGAACACTGAAGCTTTCTTT	CASSLGTGNTEAFF
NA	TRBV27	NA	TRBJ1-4	TGTGCCAGCGCCTTGGGAGGGGCCCATGAAAAACTGTTTTTT	CASALGGAHEKLFF
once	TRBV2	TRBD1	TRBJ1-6	TGTGCCAGCAGTTGGGACAGGGGGTGGAGCTCCTATAATTCACCCCTCCACTTT	CASSWDRGWSSYNSPLHF
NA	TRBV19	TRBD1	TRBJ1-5	TGTGCCAGTAGGGCAGGGGGCTATAATCAGCCCCAGCATTTT	CASRAGGYNQPQHF
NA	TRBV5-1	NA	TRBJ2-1	TGCGCCAGCAGCGGGGGGTATGAGCAGTTCTTC	CASSGGYEQFF
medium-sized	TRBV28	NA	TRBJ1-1	TGTGCCAGCAGCCCGGGACATTCTGAAGCTTTCTTT	CASSPGHSEAFF
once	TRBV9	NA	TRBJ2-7	TGTGCCAGCAGCGTAGGATGGGACACCTACGAGCAGTACTTC	CASSVGWDTYEQYF
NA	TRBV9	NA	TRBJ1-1	TGTGCCAGCAGCGTAGTAACTAGTACTGAAGCTTTCTTT	CASSVVTSTEAFF